Included here is one T cell receptor (beta chain) sequence, with context. The data belong to a study of blood T cell repertoires in COVID-19. Germline values: CDR1 SQVTM, CDR2 ANQGSEA. V lost 3 bases to trimming and J lost 10 bases, with 22 bases between them. This CDR3 contains 15 residues. Per the original methods: It was from reference gene primer amplification that nucleated cell counts were estimated. Assay: immunoSEQ multiplex PCR; the TCRdb copy retains only in-frame clones and omits some. V and J calls and clone size are given by that table; D and trimming were obtained from the DNA. The sample yields 300,000 to 400,000 clones, 85% to 90% seen once.

Sequencing was carried out using peripheral blood. The chain joins TRBV29-1 to TRBJ2-1; TRBD2 might be the D (7 bases). The sequence was collected from a woman between 45 and 65 years old with COVID-19, enrolled during active disease. The CDR3, as DNA: TGCAGCGTTGAGCACCCCCCGCGGGGGCCGCGGGAGCAGTTCTTC. Its protein is CSVEHPPRGPREQFF.